The source of this TCR beta chain is a study of graft-versus-host responses after intestinal transplantation. Trimming pared 3 bases from V and 5 bases from J, leaving 17 bases between. Germline V gene data show CDR1 as SQVTM and CDR2 as ANQGSEA. The CDR3 spans 14 residues. Worth noting for this clone: Its target is not known.

Sequenced by immunoSEQ multiplex PCR; TCRdb stores in-frame clones only, minus some. The sample includes about 82,000 clones, roughly 91% seen only once; the top ten take over 0.08%. The chain is built from TRBV29-1 and TRBJ2-7, with D perhaps matching TRBD1 (6 bases). Sequences were derived from unstimulated CD4+ T cells sorted from spleen or lymph node cells, sampled before intestinal transplant. This receptor was taken from a human donor who received an intestinal transplant. CDR3 sequence reads: CSVEGPGVSDEQYF. As DNA, the CDR3 is TGCAGCGTTGAGGGGCCAGGGGTAAGCGACGAGCAGTACTTC.